These T cell receptor beta chains were read from a single sample in a study of graft-versus-host responses after intestinal transplantation. Profiling relied on immunoSEQ multiplex PCR, and the TCRdb table lists in-frame clones only, not all of them. Counted here are about 29,000 clones, about 90% occurring once; the ten biggest clones make up 11%. Source: PBMCs, taken around 61 weeks after intestinal transplantation. Receptor source: a human patient who received an intestinal transplant, so some T cells may come from the graft donor. The CDR3 runs from the conserved cysteine through the conserved F or W. D genes are given only for firm matches. Clone size, where shown, is once, few, many, or a class for clones that have expanded.

.,TRBD2,TRBJ2-1,TRBV19,CASRRTSGENEQFF,TGTGCCAGTAGGCGGACTAGCGGGGAGAATGAGCAGTTCTTC
.,TRBD2,TRBJ2-3,TRBV2,CASRPGLASTDTQYF,TGTGCCAGCAGGCCGGGACTAGCTAGCACAGATACGCAGTATTTT
.,TRBD2,TRBJ2-1,TRBV11-1,CASSHMRLAGVYNEQFF,TGTGCCAGCAGCCACATGAGACTAGCGGGAGTTTACAATGAGCAGTTCTTC
.,.,TRBJ1-2,TRBV15,CATSSTGTWDGYTF,TGTGCCACCAGCAGTACCGGGACCTGGGATGGCTACACCTTC
.,.,TRBJ1-4,TRBV6-5,CASWGTNEKLFF,TGTGCCTCGTGGGGGACTAATGAAAAACTGTTTTTT
once,.,TRBJ1-6,TRBV30,CAWSVQGRTYNSPLHF,TGTGCCTGGAGTGTACAAGGGCGCACCTATAATTCACCCCTCCACTTT
.,.,TRBJ2-7,TRBV4-3,CASSQVLRNYEQYF,TGCGCCAGCAGCCAAGTACTACGGAACTACGAGCAGTACTTC
.,.,TRBJ2-7,TRBV4-2,CASSQGQGGGYEQYF,TGTGCCAGCAGCCAAGGACAGGGTGGGGGGTACGAGCAGTACTTC
.,.,TRBJ2-7,TRBV21-1,CASSYTRYEQYF,TGTGCCAGCAGTTATACTAGGTACGAGCAGTACTTC
.,.,TRBJ1-2,TRBV7-9,CASSFDKQGYTF,TGTGCCAGCAGCTTTGACAAGCAAGGCTACACCTTC
.,.,TRBJ2-7,TRBV28,CASSGPDEQYF,TGTGCCAGCAGTGGACCGGACGAGCAGTACTTC
.,.,TRBJ2-1,TRBV7-9,CASSLGVSSYNEQFF,TGTGCCAGCAGCTTAGGGGTGAGCTCCTACAATGAGCAGTTCTTC
.,TRBD2,TRBJ2-6,TRBV10-2,CASQPGLAGDSGANVLTF,TGCGCCAGCCAGCCCGGACTAGCGGGAGATTCTGGGGCCAACGTCCTGACTTTC
.,TRBD2,TRBJ2-1,TRBV7-7,CASSIGTSRNNEQFF,TGTGCCAGCAGCATCGGGACTAGCAGGAACAATGAGCAGTTCTTC
.,TRBD1,TRBJ1-6,TRBV4-3,CASSQTGASPLHF,TGCGCCAGCAGCCAAACAGGGGCTTCACCCCTCCACTTT
.,.,TRBJ1-2,TRBV5-1,CASSSTQGSFLGYTF,TGCGCCAGCAGCTCGACGCAGGGGTCTTTTCTAGGCTACACCTTC
.,TRBD2,TRBJ2-7,TRBV6-1,CASSDRGLASSYEQYF,TGTGCCAGCAGTGACAGGGGACTAGCGAGCTCCTACGAGCAGTACTTC
few,.,TRBJ2-3,TRBV29-1,CSVTGLRGPDTQYF,TGCAGCGTTACGGGACTGAGGGGCCCAGATACGCAGTATTTT
.,.,TRBJ2-7,TRBV5-1,CASSLVSSRFEQYF,TGCGCCAGCAGCTTGGTATCCTCCCGTTTCGAGCAGTACTTC
.,.,TRBJ1-1,TRBV15,CATRPRGVGMNTEAFF,TGTGCCACCAGACCACGCGGGGTGGGAATGAACACTGAAGCTTTCTTT
once,TRBD1,TRBJ1-2,TRBV5-1,CASSLDPGQGHGYTF,TGCGCCAGCAGCTTGGATCCGGGACAGGGCCATGGCTACACCTTC
.,.,TRBJ2-3,TRBV2,CASSEGTFTDTQYF,TGTGCCAGCAGTGAAGGGACTTTCACAGATACGCAGTATTTT
.,TRBD2,TRBJ2-3,TRBV6-5,CASRLTSAADTQYF,TGTGCCAGCCGACTAACTAGCGCTGCAGATACGCAGTATTTT
.,.,TRBJ1-2,TRBV27,CASSLVFGGQVHGYTF,TGTGCCAGCAGTTTAGTATTCGGAGGGCAGGTTCATGGCTACACCTTC
.,TRBD2,TRBJ2-7,TRBV5-6,CASSLVSGGLYEQYF,TGTGCCAGCAGCTTGGTTAGCGGGGGGCTATACGAGCAGTACTTC
once,TRBD1,TRBJ2-6,TRBV30,CAWKGQEVVLTF,TGTGCCTGGAAGGGACAGGAGGTCGTCCTGACTTTC
.,.,TRBJ2-2,TRBV5-1,CASSLAGITGELFF,TGCGCCAGCAGCTTGGCTGGCATCACCGGGGAGCTGTTTTTT
.,.,TRBJ2-3,TRBV5-1,CASSDQVYADTQYF,TGCGCCAGCAGCGATCAGGTTTACGCAGATACGCAGTATTTT
once,TRBD1,TRBJ2-3,TRBV10-1,CASRPRDSENTQYF,TGCGCCAGCAGGCCCCGGGACAGTGAAAATACGCAGTATTTT
.,.,TRBJ1-3,TRBV15,CATSREGRSSGNTIYF,TGTGCCACCAGCAGAGAGGGCAGGTCCTCTGGAAACACCATATATTTT
.,.,TRBJ1-5,TRBV5-6,CASSLQGSNQPQHF,TGTGCCAGCAGCTTGCAAGGGTCCAATCAGCCCCAGCATTTT
.,.,TRBJ2-7,TRBV25-1,CASSDPTDTYEQYF,TGTGCCAGCAGTGATCCCACAGATACCTACGAGCAGTACTTC
.,TRBD1,TRBJ1-1,TRBV6-1,CASSSGGSNTEAFF,TGTGCCAGCAGTTCAGGGGGGTCGAACACTGAAGCTTTCTTT
.,.,TRBJ1-1,TRBV4-1,CASSQESRVRTEAFF,TGCGCCAGCAGCCAAGAGTCACGGGTGAGGACTGAAGCTTTCTTT
.,.,TRBJ1-1,TRBV28,CASSPETGSTTEAFF,TGTGCCAGCAGTCCGGAGACAGGATCGACCACTGAAGCTTTCTTT
.,.,TRBJ2-7,TRBV11-2,CASSLVRGSYEQYF,TGTGCCAGCAGCTTGGTTAGGGGCTCCTACGAGCAGTACTTC
.,.,TRBJ1-6,TRBV7-2,CASSFRGGNSPLHF,TGTGCCAGCAGTTTCAGGGGTGGTAATTCACCCCTCCACTTT
few,TRBD1,TRBJ1-2,TRBV7-2,CASSVRQGAYGYTF,TGTGCCAGCAGCGTAAGACAGGGGGCCTATGGCTACACCTTC
.,.,TRBJ2-5,TRBV19,CASSITGTKTQYF,TGTGCCAGTAGTATTACAGGAACGAAGACCCAGTACTTC
.,TRBD2,TRBJ2-5,TRBV12-5,CASAPRGGQETQYF,TGTGCTAGTGCCCCTCGGGGGGGACAAGAGACCCAGTACTTC
.,TRBD1,TRBJ1-4,TRBV2,CASRSDRINEKLFF,TGTGCCAGCAGATCGGACAGGATCAATGAAAAACTGTTTTTT
.,.,TRBJ2-7,TRBV14,CASSQGTPSSYEQYF,TGTGCCAGCAGCCAAGGGACACCAAGCTCCTACGAGCAGTACTTC
.,.,TRBJ1-1,TRBV6-6,CASSYGLGGWTEAFF,TGTGCCAGCAGTTACGGATTGGGGGGTTGGACTGAAGCTTTCTTT
.,TRBD2,TRBJ2-3,TRBV7-2,CASMYSGRSDTQYF,TGTGCCAGCATGTATAGCGGGAGATCAGATACGCAGTATTTT
few,.,TRBJ1-3,TRBV5-1,CASSLSYRVAGNTIYF,TGCGCCAGCAGCTTGTCGTACAGGGTAGCTGGAAACACCATATATTTT
.,.,TRBJ2-2,TRBV6-5,CASSSGQHTGELFF,TGTGCCAGCAGTTCCGGACAGCACACCGGGGAGCTGTTTTTT
.,.,TRBJ2-1,TRBV7-2,CASSAQTGSEQFF,TGTGCCAGCAGCGCCCAAACAGGGTCTGAGCAGTTCTTC
.,.,TRBJ2-3,TRBV11-2,CASSLGAASTDTQYF,TGTGCCAGCAGCTTAGGGGCTGCTAGCACAGATACGCAGTATTTT
.,TRBD1,TRBJ1-6,TRBV5-8,CASSSRGQGRAPLHF,TGTGCCAGCAGCTCCCGGGGACAGGGAAGGGCACCCCTCCACTTT
once,TRBD2,TRBJ2-5,TRBV25-1,CASGTSGQETQYF,TGTGCCAGCGGGACTAGCGGGCAAGAGACCCAGTACTTC
.,TRBD2,TRBJ2-5,TRBV9,CASSVGTSNKETQYF,TGTGCCAGCAGCGTAGGGACTAGCAATAAGGAGACCCAGTACTTC
.,.,TRBJ2-1,TRBV7-9,CASSLRDNNEQFF,TGTGCCAGCAGCTTACGGGACAATAATGAGCAGTTCTTC
.,.,TRBJ1-1,TRBV28,CATDDSYTEAFF,TGTGCCACCGACGACAGTTACACTGAAGCTTTCTTT
.,TRBD2,TRBJ2-5,TRBV5-1,CASTLAAPGVETQYF,TGCGCCAGCACCCTAGCGGCTCCAGGTGTGGAGACCCAGTACTTC